This T cell receptor (beta chain) was recorded in a study of cytomegalovirus exposure and HLA in healthy donors. Overall study findings and caveats: The investigators catalogued 160 or so TCR beta chains as cytomegalovirus-associated. It was found in a later analysis that first-cohort TCR clusters tended to co-occur in the 120 validation repertoires.

In the case of this clone: Its antigen is currently unknown.

Using immunoSEQ multiplex PCR, the repertoire was profiled, and TCRdb retains in-frame clones only, with some absent. The table includes around 350,000 clones, roughly 88% detected once. Per the germline V gene, CDR1 is GTSNPN and CDR2 is SVGIG (reference sequence). The ends were cut back, 2 bases at V and 4 bases at J, with 11 bases in the middle. This CDR3 contains 13 residues. This sequence originates from a woman under 30 in good health and CMV-seronegative. The chain links TRBV30 to TRBJ1-2; D not resolved. The sequencing sample was made of PBMCs. The CDR3 DNA reads TGTGCCTGGAGTACCCGGGGAACCTATGGCTACACCTTC. The encoded protein is CAWSTRGTYGYTF. The full variable domain, completed using reference TRBV30 and TRBJ1-2, is SQTIHQWPATLVQPVGSPLSLECTVEGTSNPNLYWYRQAAGRGLQLLFYSVGIGQISSEVPQNLSASRPQDRQFILSSKKLLLSDSGFYLCAWSTRGTYGYTFGSGTRLTVV.